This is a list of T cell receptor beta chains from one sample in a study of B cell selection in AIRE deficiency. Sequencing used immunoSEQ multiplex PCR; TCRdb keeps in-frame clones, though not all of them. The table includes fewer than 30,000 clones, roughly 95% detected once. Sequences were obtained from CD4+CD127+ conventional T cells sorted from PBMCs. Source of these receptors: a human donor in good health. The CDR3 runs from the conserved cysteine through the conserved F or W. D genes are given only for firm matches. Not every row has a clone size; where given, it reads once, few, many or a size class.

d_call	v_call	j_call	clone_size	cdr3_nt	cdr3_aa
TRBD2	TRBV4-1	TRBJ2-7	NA	TGCGCCAGCAGCCAGAATAAGGGACTAGCGGGGGAATACGAGCAGTACTTC	CASSQNKGLAGEYEQYF
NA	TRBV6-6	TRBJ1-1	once	TGTGCCAGCAGTCTGGTGAAAGGAGGGAACACTGAAGCTTTCTTT	CASSLVKGGNTEAFF
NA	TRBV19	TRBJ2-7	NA	TGTGCCAGTGGAACAGGGTTCTACGAGCAGTACTTC	CASGTGFYEQYF
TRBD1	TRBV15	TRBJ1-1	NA	TGTGCCACCAGAAGGACAGGGAACACTGAAGCTTTCTTT	CATRRTGNTEAFF
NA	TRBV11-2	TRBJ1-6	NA	TGTGCCAGCCACCCCGGCCGGCATAATTCACCCCTCCACTTT	CASHPGRHNSPLHF
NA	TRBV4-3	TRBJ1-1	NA	TGCGCCAGCAGCTTAGCCAGGGTAGGGACTGAAGCTTTCTTT	CASSLARVGTEAFF
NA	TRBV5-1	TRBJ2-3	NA	TGCGCCAGCAGCTTATTTGCCATGCCAGATACGCAGTATTTT	CASSLFAMPDTQYF
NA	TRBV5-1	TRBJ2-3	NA	TGCGCCAGCAGCAACACAGATACGCAGTATTTT	CASSNTDTQYF
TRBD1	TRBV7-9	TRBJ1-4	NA	TGTGCCAGCAGCTTAGCACAGGGGGCCTCTGAAAAACTGTTTTTT	CASSLAQGASEKLFF
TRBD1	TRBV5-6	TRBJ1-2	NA	TGTGCCAGCAGCCCAGGGACAGCCAGCTATGGCTACACCTTC	CASSPGTASYGYTF
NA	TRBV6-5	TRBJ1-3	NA	TGTGCCAGCCGCGCCAGTGTCTCTGGAAACACCATATATTTT	CASRASVSGNTIYF
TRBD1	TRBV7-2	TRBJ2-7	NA	TGTGCCAGCAGCTTAGGCCGGACAGGGGCCCCATACGAGCAGTACTTC	CASSLGRTGAPYEQYF
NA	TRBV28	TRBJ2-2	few	TGTGCCAGCAGTTTACAGAGGGGGAGGTTAGCGTACACCGGGGAGCTGTTTTTT	CASSLQRGRLAYTGELFF
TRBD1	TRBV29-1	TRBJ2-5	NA	TGCAGCGTTGAAGGACAGGGGCTCCAAGAGACCCAGTACTTC	CSVEGQGLQETQYF
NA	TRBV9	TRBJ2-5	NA	TGTGCCAGCAGCGTAGGGGCAAGGGGTGGAGGGGAGACCCAGTACTTC	CASSVGARGGGETQYF
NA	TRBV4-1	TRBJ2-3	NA	TGCGCCAGCAGCCAAGCAACGGTATTGTCGCCAGATACGCAGTATTTT	CASSQATVLSPDTQYF
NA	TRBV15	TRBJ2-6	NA	TGTGCCACCAGCAGAGGCCAGGGAGTCGGCGTCGGGGCCAACGTCCTGACTTTC	CATSRGQGVGVGANVLTF
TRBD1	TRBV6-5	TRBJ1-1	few	TGTGCCAGCAGTCAGGGACAGGGGAACACTGAAGCTTTCTTT	CASSQGQGNTEAFF
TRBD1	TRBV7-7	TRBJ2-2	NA	TGTGCTAGCAGCTCGACAGGGAAGGGCTCCGGGACCGGGGAGCTGTTTTTT	CASSSTGKGSGTGELFF
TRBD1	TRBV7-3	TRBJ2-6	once	TGTGCCATCGGACAGGCCATTAGCTCTGGGGCCAACGTCCTGACTTTC	CAIGQAISSGANVLTF
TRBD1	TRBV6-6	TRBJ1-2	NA	TGTGCCAGCAGCGAGACAGGGGATTATGGCTACACCTTC	CASSETGDYGYTF
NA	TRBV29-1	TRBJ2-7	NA	TGCAGCGTTGAAGGAATGGGGTTGAACGAGCAGTACTTC	CSVEGMGLNEQYF
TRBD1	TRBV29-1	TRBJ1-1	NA	TGCAGCGTTGAAACCAGGGGGACGGCTGAAGCTTTCTTT	CSVETRGTAEAFF
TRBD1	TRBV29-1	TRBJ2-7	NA	TGCAGCGTCGCCCGGGACAGTGGGACCTACGAGCAGTACTTC	CSVARDSGTYEQYF
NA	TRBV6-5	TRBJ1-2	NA	TGTGCCAGCAGTTCCCGGACTGACTATGGCTACACCTTC	CASSSRTDYGYTF
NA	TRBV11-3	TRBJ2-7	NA	TGTGCCAGCAGCTTAGTTTGGGGTAACGAGCAGTACTTC	CASSLVWGNEQYF
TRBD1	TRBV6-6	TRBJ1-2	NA	TGTGCCAGCAGACGGTCACAGGGGCCGGTCTGGTATGGCTACACCTTC	CASRRSQGPVWYGYTF
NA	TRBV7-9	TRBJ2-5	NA	TGTGCCAGCAGCTTAGGGACGGCTGAGACCCAGTACTTC	CASSLGTAETQYF
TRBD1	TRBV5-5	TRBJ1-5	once	TGTGCCAGCAGCCGTGGGACAGCCAGCAATCAGCCCCAGCATTTT	CASSRGTASNQPQHF
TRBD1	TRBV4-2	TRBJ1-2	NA	TGTGCCAGCAGCTTGGGGCCTTCCGGGACAGCCCATAACTATGGCTACACCTTC	CASSLGPSGTAHNYGYTF
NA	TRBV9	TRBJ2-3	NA	TGTGCCAGCAGCGTAGGTCGGGAGTGGACAGATACGCAGTATTTT	CASSVGREWTDTQYF
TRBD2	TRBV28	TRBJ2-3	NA	TGTGCCAGCAGTCCCCGTGCCGGGAGGGCCTCTGCAGATACGCAGTATTTT	CASSPRAGRASADTQYF
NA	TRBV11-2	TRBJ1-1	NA	TGTGCCAGCAGCTTAGGGGGGAACACTGAAGCTTTCTTT	CASSLGGNTEAFF
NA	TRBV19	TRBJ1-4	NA	TGTGCCAGTAGTATGCTTGCCGCGACAGCGTCCACGGCAATTAATGAAAAACTGTTTTTT	CASSMLAATASTAINEKLFF
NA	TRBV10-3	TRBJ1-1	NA	TGTGCCATCCGGCTCTCGGTGAACACTGAAGCTTTCTTT	CAIRLSVNTEAFF
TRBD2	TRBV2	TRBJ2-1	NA	TGTGCCAGCACCAAGAGGGGGACTAGCGGCTACAATGAGCAGTTCTTC	CASTKRGTSGYNEQFF
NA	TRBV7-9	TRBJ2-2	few	TGTGCCAGCAGCTTAGTCACCGGGGAGCTGTTTTTT	CASSLVTGELFF
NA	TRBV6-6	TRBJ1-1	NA	TGTGCCAGCAGTTACTCTCCCGAGCGGACTGAAGCTTTCTTT	CASSYSPERTEAFF
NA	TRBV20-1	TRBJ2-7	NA	TGCAGTGCACAATTACGTCAGCAGTACTTC	CSAQLRQQYF
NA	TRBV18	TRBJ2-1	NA	TGTGCCAGCTCACCGGTGGACGGGTTCGACAATGAGCAGTTCTTC	CASSPVDGFDNEQFF
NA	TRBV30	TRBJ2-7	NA	TGTGCCTGGGGTGCCGCCGGAGGACACAACTACGAGCAGTACTTC	CAWGAAGGHNYEQYF
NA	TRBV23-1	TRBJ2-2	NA	TGCGCCAGCAGTCAATCGCCTAGTCGGGCCACCGGGGAGCTGTTTTTT	CASSQSPSRATGELFF
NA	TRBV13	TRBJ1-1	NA	TGTGCCAGCAGCTCTACCCGGGGTGATGAAGCTTTCTTT	CASSSTRGDEAFF